This T cell receptor beta chain emerged from a study of CD8+CD57+ T cells in acquired aplastic anemia. This clonotype was recorded at least ten times. Its antigen remains unidentified. Study-wide results and caveats: Patients shared 25 to 35 CD8+ CDR3 sequences with controls.

TCR beta VDJ and CDR3 profiling used genomic DNA as template. TCRdb used MiXCR to reprocess the reads, holding one entry per CDR3 protein. The table shows over 250,000 distinct CDR3 sequences, with roughly 61% occurring only once. Patients selected for sequencing had displayed CD8+CD57+ cell expansion by flow cytometry. V lost 6 bases, J lost 7 bases, and 0 bases stayed unmatched. This CDR3 has 13 residues. CDR1 is MNHEY and CDR2 is SVGAGI in the germline V gene. The chain combines TRBV6-5 with TRBJ2-2, with 12 nucleotides matching TRBD2. What was sequenced was sorted CD4+, CD8+, or CD8+CD57+ T cells (not recorded which) from PBMCs. The receptor comes from a human donor with aplastic anemia. In nucleotides, the CDR3 is TGTGCCAGCAGGACTAGCGGGGGCGGGGAGCTGTTTTTT. Translated, it gives CASRTSGGGELFF.